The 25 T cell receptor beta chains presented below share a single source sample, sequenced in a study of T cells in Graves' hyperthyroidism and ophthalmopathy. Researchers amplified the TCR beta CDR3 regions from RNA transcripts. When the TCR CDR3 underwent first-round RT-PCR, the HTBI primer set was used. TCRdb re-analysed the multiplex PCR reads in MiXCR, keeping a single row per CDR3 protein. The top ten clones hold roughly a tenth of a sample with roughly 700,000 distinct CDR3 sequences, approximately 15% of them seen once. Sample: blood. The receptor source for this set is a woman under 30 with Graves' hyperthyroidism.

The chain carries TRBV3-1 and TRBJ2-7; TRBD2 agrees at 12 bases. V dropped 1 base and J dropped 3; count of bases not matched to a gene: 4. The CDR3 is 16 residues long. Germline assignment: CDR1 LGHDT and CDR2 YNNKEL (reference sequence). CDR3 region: CASSQVGLAGLYEQYF. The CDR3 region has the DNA TGTGCCAGCAGCCAAGTTGGACTAGCGGGACTCTACGAGCAGTACTTC.

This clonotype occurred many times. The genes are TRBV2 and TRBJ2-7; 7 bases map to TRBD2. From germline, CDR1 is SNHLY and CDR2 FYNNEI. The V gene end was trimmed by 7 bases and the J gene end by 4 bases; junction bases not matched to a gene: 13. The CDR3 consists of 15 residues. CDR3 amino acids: CASTPKVGTKYEQYF. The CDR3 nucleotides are TGTGCCAGCACCCCGAAAGTTGGGACTAAATACGAGCAGTACTTC.

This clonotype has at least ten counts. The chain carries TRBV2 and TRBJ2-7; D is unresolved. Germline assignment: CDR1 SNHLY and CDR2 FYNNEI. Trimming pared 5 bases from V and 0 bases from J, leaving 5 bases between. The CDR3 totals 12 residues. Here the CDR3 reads CASSHTSYEQYF. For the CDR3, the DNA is TGTGCCAGCAGTCATACCTCCTACGAGCAGTACTTC.

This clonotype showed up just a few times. CDR3 in DNA: TGCAGTGCATCCAGGGGGGTTAGTCAGCCCCAGCATTTT. Translation gives CSASRGVSQPQHF. V is TRBV20-1 and J is TRBJ1-5; 7 bases fit TRBD1. The CDR3 has 13 amino acids. Germline V gives CDR1 DFQATT, CDR2 SNEGSKA (reference sequence). V gave up 6 bases and J gave up 6 bases; unmatched junction bases: 8.

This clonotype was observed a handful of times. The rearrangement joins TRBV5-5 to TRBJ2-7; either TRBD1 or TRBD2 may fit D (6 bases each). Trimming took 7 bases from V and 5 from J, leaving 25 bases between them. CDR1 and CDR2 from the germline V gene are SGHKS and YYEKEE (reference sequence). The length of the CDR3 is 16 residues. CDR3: CASALILTGRIDEQYF. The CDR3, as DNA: TGTGCCAGCGCTCTCATATTAACAGGGAGGATCGACGAGCAGTACTTC.

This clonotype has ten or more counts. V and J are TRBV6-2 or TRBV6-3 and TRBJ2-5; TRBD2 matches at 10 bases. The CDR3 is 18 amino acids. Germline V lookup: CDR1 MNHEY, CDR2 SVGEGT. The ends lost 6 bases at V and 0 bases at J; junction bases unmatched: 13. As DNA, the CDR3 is TGTGCCAGCAGCCACTACCTCACCGGGACTAGCGACCAAGAGACCCAGTACTTC. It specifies CASSHYLTGTSDQETQYF.

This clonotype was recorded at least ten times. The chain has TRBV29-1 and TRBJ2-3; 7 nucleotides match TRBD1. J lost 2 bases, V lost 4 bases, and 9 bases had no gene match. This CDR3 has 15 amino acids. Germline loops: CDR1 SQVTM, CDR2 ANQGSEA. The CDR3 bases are TGCAGCGTTGGAGATAACAGGGGTGTCACAGATACGCAGTATTTT. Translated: CSVGDNRGVTDTQYF.

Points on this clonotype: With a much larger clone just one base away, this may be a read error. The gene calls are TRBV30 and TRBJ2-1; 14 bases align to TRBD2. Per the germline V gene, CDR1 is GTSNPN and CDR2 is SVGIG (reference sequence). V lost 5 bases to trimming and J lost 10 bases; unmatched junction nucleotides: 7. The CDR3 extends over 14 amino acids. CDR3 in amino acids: CAWGGLAGVGEQFF. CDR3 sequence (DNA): TGTGCCTGGGGGGGACTAGCGGGAGTTGGAGAGCAGTTCTTC.

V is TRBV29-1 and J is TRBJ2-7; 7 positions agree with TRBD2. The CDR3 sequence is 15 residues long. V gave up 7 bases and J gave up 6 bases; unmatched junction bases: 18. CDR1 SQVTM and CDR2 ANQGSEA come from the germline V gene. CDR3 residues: CSEPEGRTRVGEQYF. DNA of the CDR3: TGCAGCGAACCTGAAGGTAGGACTAGGGTGGGCGAGCAGTACTTC.

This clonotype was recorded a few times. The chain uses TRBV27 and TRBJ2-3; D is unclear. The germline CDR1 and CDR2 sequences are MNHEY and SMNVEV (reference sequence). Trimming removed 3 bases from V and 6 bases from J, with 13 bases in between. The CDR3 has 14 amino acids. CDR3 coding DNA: TGTGCCAGCAGTTTTATCCCTATTGGCGATACGCAGTATTTT. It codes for CASSFIPIGDTQYF.

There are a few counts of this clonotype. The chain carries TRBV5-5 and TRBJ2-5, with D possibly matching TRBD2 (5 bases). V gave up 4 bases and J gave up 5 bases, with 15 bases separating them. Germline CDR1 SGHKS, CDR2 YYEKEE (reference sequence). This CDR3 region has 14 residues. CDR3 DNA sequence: TGTGCCAGCAGCGCCAGCGGCCGCGCGGAGACCCAGTACTTC. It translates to CASSASGRAETQYF.

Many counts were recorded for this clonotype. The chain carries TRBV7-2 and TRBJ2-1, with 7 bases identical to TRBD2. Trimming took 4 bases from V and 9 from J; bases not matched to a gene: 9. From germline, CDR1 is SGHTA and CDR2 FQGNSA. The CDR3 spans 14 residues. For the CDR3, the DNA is TGTGCCAGCAGCTCTTCTCACGGGAGGACTGAGCAGTTCTTC. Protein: CASSSSHGRTEQFF.

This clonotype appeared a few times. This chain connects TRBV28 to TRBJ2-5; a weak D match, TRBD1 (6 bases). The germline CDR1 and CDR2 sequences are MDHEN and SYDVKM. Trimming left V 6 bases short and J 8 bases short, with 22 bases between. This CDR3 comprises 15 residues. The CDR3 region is CASSQDSWTVITQYF. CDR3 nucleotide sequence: TGTGCCAGCAGCCAGGACTCCTGGACAGTTATTACCCAGTACTTC.

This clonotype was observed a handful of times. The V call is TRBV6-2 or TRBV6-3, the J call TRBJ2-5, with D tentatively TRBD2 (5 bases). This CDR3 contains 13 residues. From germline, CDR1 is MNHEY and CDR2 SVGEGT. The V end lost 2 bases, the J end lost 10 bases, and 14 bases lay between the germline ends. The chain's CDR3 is CASSYPGWSYQYF. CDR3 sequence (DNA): TGTGCCAGCAGTTACCCGGGGTGGAGCTACCAGTACTTC.

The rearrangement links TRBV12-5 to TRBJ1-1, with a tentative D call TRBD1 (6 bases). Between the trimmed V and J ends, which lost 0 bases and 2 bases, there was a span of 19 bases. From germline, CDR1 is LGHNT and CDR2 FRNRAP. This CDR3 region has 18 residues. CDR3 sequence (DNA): TGTGCTAGTGGTTTGGTTCCCGGGATAGGCAGGGGCAACACTGAAGCTTTCTTT. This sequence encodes CASGLVPGIGRGNTEAFF.

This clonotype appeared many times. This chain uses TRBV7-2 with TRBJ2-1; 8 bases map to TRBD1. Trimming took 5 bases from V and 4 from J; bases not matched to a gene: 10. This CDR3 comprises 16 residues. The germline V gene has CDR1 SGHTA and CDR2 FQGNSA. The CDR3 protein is CASSPYRGNPYNEQFF. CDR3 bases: TGTGCCAGCAGCCCATACAGGGGGAACCCTTACAATGAGCAGTTCTTC.

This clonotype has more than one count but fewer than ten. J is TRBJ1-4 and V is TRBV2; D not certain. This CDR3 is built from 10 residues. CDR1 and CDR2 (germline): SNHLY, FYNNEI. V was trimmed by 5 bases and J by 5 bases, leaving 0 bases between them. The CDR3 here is CASSNEKLFF. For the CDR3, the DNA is TGTGCCAGCAGTAATGAAAAACTGTTTTTT.

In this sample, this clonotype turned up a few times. CDR3 amino acids: CAWNFQREGEQFF. The DNA of the CDR3 is TGTGCCTGGAATTTTCAGCGGGAAGGTGAGCAGTTCTTC. J is TRBJ2-1 and V is TRBV30; TRBD2 agrees at 7 bases. CDR3 length equals 13 residues. Germline V gene sequence: CDR1 GTSNPN, CDR2 SVGIG (reference sequence). Germline trimming cut 4 bases from V and 9 bases from J; bases unmatched to any gene: 9.

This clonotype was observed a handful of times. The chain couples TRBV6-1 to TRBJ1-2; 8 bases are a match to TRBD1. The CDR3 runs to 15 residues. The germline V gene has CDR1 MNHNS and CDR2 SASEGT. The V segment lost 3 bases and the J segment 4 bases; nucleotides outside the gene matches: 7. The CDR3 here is CASSESTGAPYGYTF. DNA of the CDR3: TGTGCCAGCAGTGAGTCGACAGGGGCCCCCTATGGCTACACCTTC.

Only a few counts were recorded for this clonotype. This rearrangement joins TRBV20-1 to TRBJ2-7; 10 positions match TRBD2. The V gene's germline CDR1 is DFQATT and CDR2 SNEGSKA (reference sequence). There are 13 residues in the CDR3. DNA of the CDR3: TGCAGAGTATCGGGACTAGCGAGCTACGAGCAGTACTTC. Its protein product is CRVSGLASYEQYF.

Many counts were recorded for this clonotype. CDR3 nucleotide sequence: TGTGCCAGCAGCTTAGCGGGAGGGGGTGAGCAGTTCTTC. This gives the protein CASSLAGGGEQFF. This sequence joins TRBV7-3 and TRBJ2-1; 9 bases are shared with TRBD2. Unmatched junction bases numbered 2, after V lost 2 bases and J lost 9 bases. Germline lookup yields CDR1 SGHTA and CDR2 FQGTGA. The CDR3 covers 13 residues.

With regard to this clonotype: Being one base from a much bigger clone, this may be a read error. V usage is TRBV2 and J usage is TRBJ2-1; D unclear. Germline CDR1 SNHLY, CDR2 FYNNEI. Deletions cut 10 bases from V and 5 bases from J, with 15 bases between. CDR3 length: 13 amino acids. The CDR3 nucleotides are TGTGCCAACACCCTTGCCCATAACAATGAGCAGTTCTTC. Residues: CANTLAHNNEQFF.

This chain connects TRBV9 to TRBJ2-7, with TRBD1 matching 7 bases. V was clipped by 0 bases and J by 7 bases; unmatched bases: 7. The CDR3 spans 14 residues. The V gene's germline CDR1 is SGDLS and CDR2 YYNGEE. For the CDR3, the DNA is TGTGCCAGCAGCGTAGACGAGGGGGCGAAAGAGCAGTACTTC. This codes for CASSVDEGAKEQYF.

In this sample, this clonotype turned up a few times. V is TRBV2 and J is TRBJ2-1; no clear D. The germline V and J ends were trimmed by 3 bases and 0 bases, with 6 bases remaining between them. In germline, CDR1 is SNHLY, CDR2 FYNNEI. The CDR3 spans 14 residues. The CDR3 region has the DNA TGTGCCAGCAGTGATTACGCCTCCTACAATGAGCAGTTCTTC. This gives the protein CASSDYASYNEQFF.

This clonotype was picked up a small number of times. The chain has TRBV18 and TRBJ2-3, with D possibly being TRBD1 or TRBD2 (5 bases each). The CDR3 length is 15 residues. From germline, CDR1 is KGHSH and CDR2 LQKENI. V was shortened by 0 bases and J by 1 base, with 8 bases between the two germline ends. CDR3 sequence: CASSPPWDGTDTQYF. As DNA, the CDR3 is TGTGCCAGCTCACCACCTTGGGACGGCACAGATACGCAGTATTTT.